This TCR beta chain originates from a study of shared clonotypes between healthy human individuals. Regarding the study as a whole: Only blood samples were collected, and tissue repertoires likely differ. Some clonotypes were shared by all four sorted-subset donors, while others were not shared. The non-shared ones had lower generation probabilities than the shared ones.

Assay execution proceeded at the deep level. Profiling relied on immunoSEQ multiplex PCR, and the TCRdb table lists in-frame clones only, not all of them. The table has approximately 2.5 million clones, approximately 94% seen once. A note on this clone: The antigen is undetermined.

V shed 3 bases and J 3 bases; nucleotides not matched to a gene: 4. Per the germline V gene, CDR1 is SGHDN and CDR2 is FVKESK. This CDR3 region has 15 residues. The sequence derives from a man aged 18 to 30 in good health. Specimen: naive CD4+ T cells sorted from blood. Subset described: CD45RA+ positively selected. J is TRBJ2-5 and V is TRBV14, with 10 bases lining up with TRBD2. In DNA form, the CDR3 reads TGTGCCAGCAGCCACAGGACTAGCGGCAAAGAGACCCAGTACTTC. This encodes CASSHRTSGKETQYF. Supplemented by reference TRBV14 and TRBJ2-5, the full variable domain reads EAGVTQFPSHSVIEKGQTVTLRCDPISGHDNLYWYRRVMGKEIKFLLHFVKESKQDESGMPNNRFLAERTGGTYSTLKVQPAELEDSGVYFCASSHRTSGKETQYFGPGTRLLVL.